A single sample gave rise to the 3 T cell receptor beta chains below, sequenced in a study of cytomegalovirus exposure and HLA in healthy donors. The method was immunoSEQ multiplex PCR; TCRdb's version includes in-frame clones alone and lacks a portion of them. The sample includes tens of thousands of clones, roughly 94% seen only once; the top ten take approximately 3.3%. Sequenced: PBMCs. The receptors here all came from a young woman in good health and CMV-seropositive.

This sequence joins TRBV5-4 and TRBJ1-1; D not certain. This CDR3 spans 17 amino acids. V was cut by 2 bases and J by 10 bases, with 27 bases left in between. The germline CDR1 and CDR2 sequences are SGHNT and YYREEE (reference sequence). The CDR3 DNA follows: TGTGCCAGCAGCTTTATTAGGTTCCGGGAAAAGGACCGAGGAGCTTTCTTT. Protein sequence: CASSFIRFREKDRGAFF.

The chain couples TRBV30 to TRBJ1-1, with a possible D match to TRBD1 (6 bases). Germline CDR1 and CDR2: GTSNPN and SVGIG (reference sequence). This CDR3 has 16 residues. V dropped 3 bases and J dropped 3 bases, with 20 bases sitting between them. In nucleotides, the CDR3 is TGTGCCTGGAGCCCGGCCACCGGGACATACCACACTGAAGCTTTCTTT. It encodes CAWSPATGTYHTEAFF.

The rearrangement joins TRBV6-5 to TRBJ2-5; 9 nucleotides agree with TRBD2. V shed 6 bases, J shed 5 bases, and the junction held 10 bases outside the gene matches. The germline V gene has CDR1 MNHEY and CDR2 SVGAGI. CDR3 length: 15 amino acids. The CDR3 spells CASRDAGGPMETQYF. The CDR3 bases are TGTGCCAGCAGAGACGCGGGGGGGCCTATGGAGACCCAGTACTTC.